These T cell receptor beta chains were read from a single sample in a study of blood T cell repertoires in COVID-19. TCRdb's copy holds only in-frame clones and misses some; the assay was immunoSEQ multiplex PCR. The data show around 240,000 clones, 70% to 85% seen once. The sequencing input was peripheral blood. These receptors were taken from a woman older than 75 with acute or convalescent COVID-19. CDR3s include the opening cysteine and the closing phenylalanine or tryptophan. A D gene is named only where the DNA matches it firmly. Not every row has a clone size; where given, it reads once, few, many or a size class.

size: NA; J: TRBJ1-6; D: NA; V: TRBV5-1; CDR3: CASSLAGRGNNSPLHF; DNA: TGCGCCAGCAGCTTGGCCGGGCGGGGGAATAATTCACCCCTCCACTTT
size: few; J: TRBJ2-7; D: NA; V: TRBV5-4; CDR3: CASSLRGWNEQYF; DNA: TGTGCCAGCAGCTTGAGGGGTTGGAACGAGCAGTACTTC
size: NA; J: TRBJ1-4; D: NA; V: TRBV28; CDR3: CASSQIARGSNEKLFF; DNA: TGTGCCAGCAGTCAAATCGCAAGGGGGTCGAATGAAAAACTGTTTTTT
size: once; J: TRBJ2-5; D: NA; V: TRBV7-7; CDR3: CASPETQYF; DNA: TGTGCTAGCCCGGAGACCCAGTACTTC
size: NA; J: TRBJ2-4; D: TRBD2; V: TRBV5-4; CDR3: CASSPAGGDIQYF; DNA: TGTGCCAGCAGCCCGGCGGGGGGCGACATTCAGTACTTC
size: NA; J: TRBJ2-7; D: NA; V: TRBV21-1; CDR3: CASMGLPGQGTNSYEQYF; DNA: TGTGCCAGCATGGGGTTGCCGGGACAGGGGACGAACTCCTACGAGCAGTACTTC
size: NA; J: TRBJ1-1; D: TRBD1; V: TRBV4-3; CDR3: CASSQDWQGGTEAFF; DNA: TGCGCCAGCAGCCAAGATTGGCAGGGGGGAACTGAAGCTTTCTTT
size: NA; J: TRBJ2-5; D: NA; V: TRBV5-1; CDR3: CASSLGPAGMETQYF; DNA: TGCGCCAGCAGCTTGGGACCCGCGGGAATGGAGACCCAGTACTTC
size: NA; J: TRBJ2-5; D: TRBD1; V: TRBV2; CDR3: CASSRQGAGETQYF; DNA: TGTGCCAGCAGCAGACAGGGGGCAGGGGAGACCCAGTACTTC
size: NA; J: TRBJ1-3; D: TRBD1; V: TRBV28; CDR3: CASSSPGQGLNTIYF; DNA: TGTGCCAGCAGTTCTCCGGGACAGGGTCTAAACACCATATATTTT
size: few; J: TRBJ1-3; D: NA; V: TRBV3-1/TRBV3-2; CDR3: CASSQDSGNTIYF; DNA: TGTGCCAGCAGCCAAGATTCAGGAAACACCATATATTTT
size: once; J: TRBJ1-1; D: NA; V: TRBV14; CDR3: CASSHPGMNTEAFF; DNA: TGTGCCAGCAGTCACCCAGGGATGAACACTGAAGCTTTCTTT
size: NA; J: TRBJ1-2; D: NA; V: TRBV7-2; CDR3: CASSTGVNYGYTF; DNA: TGTGCCAGCAGCACAGGTGTGAACTATGGCTACACCTTC
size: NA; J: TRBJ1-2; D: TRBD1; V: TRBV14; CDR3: CASSSTGGRNYGYTF; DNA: TGTGCCAGCAGCTCTACAGGGGGCCGAAACTATGGCTACACCTTC
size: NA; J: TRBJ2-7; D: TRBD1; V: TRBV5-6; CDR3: CASSPRLWTGEQYF; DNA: TGTGCCAGCAGCCCCCGCCTTTGGACAGGGGAGCAGTACTTC
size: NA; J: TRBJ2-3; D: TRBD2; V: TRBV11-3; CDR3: CASSSGGGWRADTQYF; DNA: TGTGCCAGCAGCTCCGGCGGGGGGTGGAGGGCAGATACGCAGTATTTT
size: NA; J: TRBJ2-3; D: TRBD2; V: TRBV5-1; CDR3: CASAYLAGGQTDTQYF; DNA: TGCGCCAGCGCCTACTTAGCGGGGGGACAAACAGATACGCAGTATTTT
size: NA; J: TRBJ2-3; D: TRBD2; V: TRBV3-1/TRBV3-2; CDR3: CASSQKVAGSSDTQYF; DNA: TGTGCCAGCAGCCAAAAGGTAGCGGGATCATCAGATACGCAGTATTTT
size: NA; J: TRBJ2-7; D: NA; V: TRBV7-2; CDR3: CASSLDRAVYEQYF; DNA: TGTGCCAGCAGCTTAGACAGGGCCGTGTACGAGCAGTACTTC
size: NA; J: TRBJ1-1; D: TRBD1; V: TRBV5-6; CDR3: CASSPGTGKAFF; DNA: TGTGCCAGCAGCCCGGGGACAGGGAAAGCTTTCTTT
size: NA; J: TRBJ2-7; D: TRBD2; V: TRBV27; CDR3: CASSPTQLAGGLYEQYF; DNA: TGTGCCAGCAGTCCCACCCAACTAGCGGGAGGGCTATACGAGCAGTACTTC
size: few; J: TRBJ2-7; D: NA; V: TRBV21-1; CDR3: CASSTRQPSYEQYF; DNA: TGTGCCAGCAGCACTCGACAGCCCTCCTACGAGCAGTACTTC
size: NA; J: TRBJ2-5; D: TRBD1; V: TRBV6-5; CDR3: CASRDRVPETQYF; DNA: TGTGCCAGCAGGGACAGGGTACCGGAGACCCAGTACTTC
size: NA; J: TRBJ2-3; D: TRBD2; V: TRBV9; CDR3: CASSVGPSGAITDTQYF; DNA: TGTGCCAGCAGCGTAGGCCCAAGCGGGGCTATCACAGATACGCAGTATTTT
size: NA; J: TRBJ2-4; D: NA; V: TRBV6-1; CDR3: CASSGEAGRRSRENIQYF; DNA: TGTGCCAGCAGTGGGGAGGCAGGGCGGAGGTCTAGGGAAAACATTCAGTACTTC
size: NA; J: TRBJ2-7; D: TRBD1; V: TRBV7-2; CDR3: CASSQDRGAYEQYF; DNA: TGTGCCAGCAGCCAGGACAGGGGAGCCTACGAGCAGTACTTC
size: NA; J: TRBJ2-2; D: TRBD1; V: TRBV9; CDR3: CASSVAGGNAGELFF; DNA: TGTGCCAGCAGCGTAGCAGGGGGCAATGCCGGGGAGCTGTTTTTT
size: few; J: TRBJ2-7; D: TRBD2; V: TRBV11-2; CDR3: CASSLRTSASYEQYF; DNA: TGTGCCAGCAGCCTTCGGACTAGCGCCAGCTACGAGCAGTACTTC